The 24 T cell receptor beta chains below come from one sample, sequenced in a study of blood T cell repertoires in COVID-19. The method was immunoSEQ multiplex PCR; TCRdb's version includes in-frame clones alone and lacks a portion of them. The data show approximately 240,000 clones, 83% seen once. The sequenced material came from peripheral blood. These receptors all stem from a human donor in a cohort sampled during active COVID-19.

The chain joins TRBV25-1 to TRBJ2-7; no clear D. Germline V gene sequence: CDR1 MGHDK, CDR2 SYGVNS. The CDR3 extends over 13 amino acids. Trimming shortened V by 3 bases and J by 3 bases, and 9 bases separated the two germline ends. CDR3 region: CASSESQIYEQYF. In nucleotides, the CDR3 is TGTGCCAGCAGTGAGTCCCAGATCTACGAGCAGTACTTC.

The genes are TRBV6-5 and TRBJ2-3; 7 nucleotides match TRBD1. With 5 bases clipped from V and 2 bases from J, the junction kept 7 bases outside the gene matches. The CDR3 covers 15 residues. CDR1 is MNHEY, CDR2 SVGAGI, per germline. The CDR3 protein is CASSLGQDHTDTQYF. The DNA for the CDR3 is TGTGCCAGCAGTCTCGGACAGGACCACACAGATACGCAGTATTTT.

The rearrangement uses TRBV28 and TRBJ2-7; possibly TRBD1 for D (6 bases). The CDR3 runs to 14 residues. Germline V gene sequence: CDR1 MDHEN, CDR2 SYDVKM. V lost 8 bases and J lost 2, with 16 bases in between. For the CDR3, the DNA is TGTGCCAGCTCGGGACATAACATTCCCTACGAGCAGTACTTC. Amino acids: CASSGHNIPYEQYF.

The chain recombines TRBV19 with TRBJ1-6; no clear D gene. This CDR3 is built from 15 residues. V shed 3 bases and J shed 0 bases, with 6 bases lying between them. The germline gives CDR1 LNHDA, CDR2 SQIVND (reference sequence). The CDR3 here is CASSMVSSYNSPLHF. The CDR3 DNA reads TGTGCCAGTAGTATGGTGAGCTCCTATAATTCACCCCTCCACTTT.

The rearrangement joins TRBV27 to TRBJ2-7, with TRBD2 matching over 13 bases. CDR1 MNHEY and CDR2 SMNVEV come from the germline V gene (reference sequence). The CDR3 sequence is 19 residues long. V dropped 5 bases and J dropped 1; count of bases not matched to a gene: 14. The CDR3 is CASSPKPPLLAGGSYEQYF. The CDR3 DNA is TGTGCCAGCAGTCCTAAGCCCCCCCTACTAGCGGGAGGGTCCTACGAGCAGTACTTC.

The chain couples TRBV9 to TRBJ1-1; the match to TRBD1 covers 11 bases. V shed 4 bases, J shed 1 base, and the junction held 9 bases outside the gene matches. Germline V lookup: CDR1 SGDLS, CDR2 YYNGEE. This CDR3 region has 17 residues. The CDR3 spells CASSPGTGGRGNTEAFF. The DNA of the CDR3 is TGTGCCAGCAGCCCCGGGACAGGGGGGCGTGGGAACACTGAAGCTTTCTTT.

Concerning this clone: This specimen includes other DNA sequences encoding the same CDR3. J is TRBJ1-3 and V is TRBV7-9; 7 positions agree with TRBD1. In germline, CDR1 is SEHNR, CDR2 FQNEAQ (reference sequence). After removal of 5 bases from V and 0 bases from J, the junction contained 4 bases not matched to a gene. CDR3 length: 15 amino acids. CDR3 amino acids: CASSPGTASGNTIYF. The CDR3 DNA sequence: TGTGCCAGCAGCCCCGGGACAGCCTCTGGAAACACCATATATTTT. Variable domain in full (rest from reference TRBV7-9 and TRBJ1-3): DTGVSQNPRHKITKRGQNVTFRCDPISEHNRLYWYRQTLGQGPEFLTYFQNEAQLEKSRLLSDRFSAERPKGSFSTLEIQRTEQGDSAMYLCASSPGTASGNTIYFGEGSWLTVV.

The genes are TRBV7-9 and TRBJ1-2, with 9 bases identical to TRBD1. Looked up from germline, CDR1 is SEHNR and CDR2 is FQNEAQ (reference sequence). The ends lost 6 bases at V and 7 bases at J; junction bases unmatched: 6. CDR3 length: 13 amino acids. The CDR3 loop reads CASSPRTGAGYTF. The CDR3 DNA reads TGTGCCAGCAGTCCGAGGACAGGGGCTGGCTACACCTTC.

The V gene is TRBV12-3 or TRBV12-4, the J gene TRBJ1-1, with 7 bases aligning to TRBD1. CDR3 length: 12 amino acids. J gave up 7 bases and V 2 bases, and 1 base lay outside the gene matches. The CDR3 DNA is TGTGCCAGCAGTTTAAGGACAGGTGAAGCTTTCTTT. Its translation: CASSLRTGEAFF.

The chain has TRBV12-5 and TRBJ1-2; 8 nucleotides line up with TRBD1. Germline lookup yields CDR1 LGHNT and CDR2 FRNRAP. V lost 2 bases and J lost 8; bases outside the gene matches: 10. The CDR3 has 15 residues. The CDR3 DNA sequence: TGTGCTAGTGGTTTGTCAACAGGACAGGGAGCAGGCTACACCTTC. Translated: CASGLSTGQGAGYTF.

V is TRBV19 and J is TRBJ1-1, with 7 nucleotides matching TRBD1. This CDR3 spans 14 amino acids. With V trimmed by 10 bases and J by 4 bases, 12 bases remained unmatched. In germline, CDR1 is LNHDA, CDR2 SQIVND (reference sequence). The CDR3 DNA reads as TGTGCCACCGATGACTCCACAGGGGCCACTGAAGCTTTCTTT. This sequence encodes CATDDSTGATEAFF.

This CDR3 is CASSFSRVRDNEQFF. CDR3 nucleotide sequence: TGCGCCAGCAGCTTTAGCAGGGTCCGGGACAATGAGCAGTTCTTC. The chain links TRBV5-1 to TRBJ2-1; possible D gene TRBD1, 5 bases. CDR1 is SGHRS, CDR2 YFSETQ, per germline. The CDR3 contains 15 residues. Trimming cost V 2 bases and J 5 bases, with 14 bases left between them. The full variable domain, its missing parts supplied by reference TRBV5-1 and TRBJ2-1, is KAGVTQTPRYLIKTRGQQVTLSCSPISGHRSVSWYQQTPGQGLQFLFEYFSETQRNKGNFPGRFSGRQFSNSRSEMNVSTLELGDSALYLCASSFSRVRDNEQFFGPGTRLTVL.

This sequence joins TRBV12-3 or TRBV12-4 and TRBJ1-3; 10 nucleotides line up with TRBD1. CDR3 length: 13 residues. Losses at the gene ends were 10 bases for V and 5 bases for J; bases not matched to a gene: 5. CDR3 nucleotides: TGTGCCAACCGACAGGGGGCCAGAAACACCATATATTTT. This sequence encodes CANRQGARNTIYF.

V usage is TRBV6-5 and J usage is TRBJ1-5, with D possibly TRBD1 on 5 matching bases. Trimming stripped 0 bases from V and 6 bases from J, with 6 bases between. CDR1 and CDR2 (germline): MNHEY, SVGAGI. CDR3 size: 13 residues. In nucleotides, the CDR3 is TGTGCCAGCAGTTACTCAAGGGGTCAGCCCCAGCATTTT. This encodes CASSYSRGQPQHF.

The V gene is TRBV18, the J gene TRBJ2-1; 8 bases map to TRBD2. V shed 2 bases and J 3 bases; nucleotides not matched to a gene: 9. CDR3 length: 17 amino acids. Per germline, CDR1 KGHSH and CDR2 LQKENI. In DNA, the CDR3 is TGTGCCAGCTCACCATTCAGTCAACTAGCGGACTACAATGAGCAGTTCTTC. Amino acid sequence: CASSPFSQLADYNEQFF.

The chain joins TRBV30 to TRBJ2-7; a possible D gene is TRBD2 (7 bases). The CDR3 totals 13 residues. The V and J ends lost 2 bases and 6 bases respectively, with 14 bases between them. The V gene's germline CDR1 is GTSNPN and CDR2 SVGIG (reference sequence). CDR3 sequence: CAWSPGGSGEQYF. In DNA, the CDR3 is TGTGCCTGGAGTCCGGGGGGCTCCGGCGAGCAGTACTTC.

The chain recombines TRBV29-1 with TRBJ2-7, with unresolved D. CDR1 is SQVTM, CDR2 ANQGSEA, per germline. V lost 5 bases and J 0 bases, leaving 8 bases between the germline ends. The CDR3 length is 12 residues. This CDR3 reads CSVRLFSYEQYF. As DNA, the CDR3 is TGCAGCGTTAGACTTTTCTCCTACGAGCAGTACTTC.

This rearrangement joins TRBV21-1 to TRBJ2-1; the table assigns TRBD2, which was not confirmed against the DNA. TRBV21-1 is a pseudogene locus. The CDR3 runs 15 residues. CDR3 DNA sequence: TGTGCCAGCGGGAGGCGGGAAGCTCGGGTCAATGAGCAGTTCTTC. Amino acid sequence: CASGRREARVNEQFF.

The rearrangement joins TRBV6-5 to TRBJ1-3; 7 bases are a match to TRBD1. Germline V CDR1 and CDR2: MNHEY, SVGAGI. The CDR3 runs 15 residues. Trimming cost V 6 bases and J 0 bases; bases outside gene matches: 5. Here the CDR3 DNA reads TGTGCCAGCAGACGTGACAGGGACTCTGGAAACACCATATATTTT. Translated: CASRRDRDSGNTIYF.

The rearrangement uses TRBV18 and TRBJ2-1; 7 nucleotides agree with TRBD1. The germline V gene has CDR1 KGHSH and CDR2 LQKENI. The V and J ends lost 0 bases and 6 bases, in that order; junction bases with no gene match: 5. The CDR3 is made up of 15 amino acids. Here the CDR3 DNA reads TGTGCCAGCTCACCACCGGGACAGTTAGTCAATGAGCAGTTCTTC. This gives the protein CASSPPGQLVNEQFF.

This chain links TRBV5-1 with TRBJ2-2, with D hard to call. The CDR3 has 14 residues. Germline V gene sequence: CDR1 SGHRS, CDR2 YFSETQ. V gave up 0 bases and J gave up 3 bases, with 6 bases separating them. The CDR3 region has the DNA TGCGCCAGCAGCTTGGGGGCAGACACCGGGGAGCTGTTTTTT. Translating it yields CASSLGADTGELFF.

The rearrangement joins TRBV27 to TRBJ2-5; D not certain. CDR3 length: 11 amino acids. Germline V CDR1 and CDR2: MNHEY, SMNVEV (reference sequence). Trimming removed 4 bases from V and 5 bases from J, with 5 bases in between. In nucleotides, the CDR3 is TGTGCCAGCAGTTCCAGGGAGACCCAGTACTTC. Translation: CASSSRETQYF.

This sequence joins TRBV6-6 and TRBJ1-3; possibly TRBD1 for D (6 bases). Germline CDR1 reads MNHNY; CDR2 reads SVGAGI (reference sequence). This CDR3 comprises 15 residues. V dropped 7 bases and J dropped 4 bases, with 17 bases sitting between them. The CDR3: CASILGGASGNTIYF. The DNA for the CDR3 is TGTGCCAGCATCCTTGGGGGGGCTTCAGGAAACACCATATATTTT.

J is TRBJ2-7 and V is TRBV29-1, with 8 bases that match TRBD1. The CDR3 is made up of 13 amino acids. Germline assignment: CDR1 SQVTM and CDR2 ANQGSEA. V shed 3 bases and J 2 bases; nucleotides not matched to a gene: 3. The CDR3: CSVDRQGTYEQYF. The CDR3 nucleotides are TGCAGCGTTGATAGACAGGGGACCTACGAGCAGTACTTC.